The 27 T cell receptor beta chains in this list originate from one sample, sequenced in a study of T cell repertoires in cytomegalovirus infection (dated by TCRdb to 2018 to 2020). The instrument given in TCRdb is Illumina HiSeq 1500. Through fastp at Q25 and MiXCR, TCRdb rebuilt clones from the public reads, retaining in-frame beta chains. Identical CDR3 proteins give one entry, which carries the most common genes and DNA. Recorded for this sample are approximately 990,000 distinct CDR3 sequences; roughly 30% of them occurred a single time. The ten top clones hold 13% of the sample. Their cognate antigens are unknown. Taken with the paper, the label for treatment or condition translates to: in vitro stimulation with specific CMV peptide epitopes to enrich CMV-specific T cells. Sample: cultured CD8+ T cells from PBMCs, taken from culture after CMV antigen stimulation. Receptors were obtained from a human donor in good health (CMV status not recorded). Some clones in this sample may be carry-over from other donors' samples.

In its sample, this clonotype was seen a few times. J is TRBJ1-2 and V is TRBV25-1, with a tentative D call TRBD1 (5 bases). The CDR3 contains 15 residues. Germline assignment: CDR1 MGHDK and CDR2 SYGVNS. V was clipped by 5 bases and J by 2 bases, with 15 bases between them. The chain's CDR3 is CASSTTGGRNYGYTF. CDR3 in DNA: TGTGCCAGCAGTACAACTGGGGGGAGGAACTATGGCTACACCTTC.

This clonotype has a single count. A read error is possible here, since a much larger clone lies one base away. This chain links TRBV7-6 with TRBJ2-5; TRBD1 or TRBD2 may be the D gene (6 bases each). CDR3 length: 16 residues. Per the germline V gene, CDR1 is SGHVS and CDR2 is FNYEAQ. CDR3 coding DNA: TGTGCCAACAGCTTAGGGGGGTGGATGGAACGGGAGACCCAGTACTTC. Its translation is CANSLGGWMERETQYF.

The gene calls are TRBV12-3 or TRBV12-4 and TRBJ1-2, with TRBD1 matching 7 bases. The CDR3 length is 14 residues. The V gene end was trimmed by 10 bases and the J gene end by 2 bases; junction bases not matched to a gene: 10. In nucleotides, the CDR3 is TGTGCCACCAAGGGTAACAGGGGCAACTATGGCTACACCTTC. This codes for CATKGNRGNYGYTF.

This clonotype was counted many times. This chain uses TRBV7-3 with TRBJ2-2; D is undetermined. V lost 1 base, J lost 7 bases, and 7 bases lay in between. CDR3 length: 13 amino acids. Germline V lookup: CDR1 SGHTA, CDR2 FQGTGA. CDR3 protein: CASSLNLGGELFF. The CDR3 DNA sequence: TGTGCCAGCAGCTTAAATTTGGGCGGGGAGCTGTTTTTT.

The chain couples TRBV28 to TRBJ2-1; D is ambiguous. Trimming removed 6 bases from V and 3 bases from J, with 12 bases in between. Germline loops: CDR1 MDHEN, CDR2 SYDVKM. CDR3 length: 14 amino acids. The CDR3 reads CASSEPRGYNEQFF. DNA for the CDR3: TGTGCCAGCAGCGAGCCGAGAGGCTACAATGAGCAGTTCTTC.

J is TRBJ2-7 and V is TRBV6-2 or TRBV6-3; D possibly uses TRBD1 or TRBD2 (5 bases each). The CDR3 sequence is 12 residues long. V was cut by 6 bases and J by 7 bases, with 13 bases left in between. The germline gives CDR1 MNHEY, CDR2 SVGEGT. The CDR3 region is CASSTGLNEQYV. CDR3 in DNA: TGTGCCAGCAGCACGGGGCTAAATGAGCAGTACGTC.

The chain has TRBV9 and TRBJ1-6; 7 bases are shared with TRBD1. The CDR3 totals 15 residues. With 2 bases clipped from V and 6 bases from J, the junction kept 5 bases outside the gene matches. Germline assignment: CDR1 SGDLS and CDR2 YYNGEE. The CDR3 loop reads CASSVGTAGNSPLHF. CDR3 nucleotide sequence: TGTGCCAGCAGCGTTGGGACAGCCGGTAATTCACCCCTCCACTTT. Variable domain in full (rest from reference TRBV9 and TRBJ1-6): DSGVTQTPKHLITATGQRVTLRCSPRSGDLSVYWYQQSLDQGLQFLIQYYNGEERAKGNILERFSAQQFPDLHSELNLSSLELGDSALYFCASSVGTAGNSPLHFGNGTRLTVT.

This clonotype was counted many times. The chain has TRBV7-8 and TRBJ2-5, with 11 nucleotides matching TRBD2. This CDR3 is 18 amino acids long. Germline lookup yields CDR1 SGHVS and CDR2 FQNEAQ. J gave up 1 base and V 6 bases, and 13 bases lay outside the gene matches. For the CDR3, the DNA is TGTGCCAGCAGATCCAGGCCGGGACTAGCGGACCTCCAAGAGACCCAGTACTTC. Translated, it gives CASRSRPGLADLQETQYF.

The chain combines TRBV24-1 with TRBJ2-5; D not resolved. From germline, CDR1 is KGHDR and CDR2 SFDVKD. Trimming left V 0 bases short and J 4 bases short, with 11 bases between. The CDR3 contains 15 residues. DNA for the CDR3: TGTGCCACCAGTGATTTGCAAGGCAGTTCAGAGACCCAGTACTTC. Translated: CATSDLQGSSETQYF.

The chain employs TRBV20-1 and TRBJ2-3, with 7 bases lining up with TRBD2. V dropped 1 base and J dropped 0; count of bases not matched to a gene: 13. Looked up from germline, CDR1 is DFQATT and CDR2 is SNEGSKA (reference sequence). The CDR3 extends over 18 amino acids. This chain's CDR3 is CSARAPFRAGESTDTQYF. For the CDR3, the DNA is TGCAGTGCTAGAGCCCCGTTTCGCGCGGGGGAAAGCACAGATACGCAGTATTTT.

The chain uses TRBV2 and TRBJ2-3; D gene uncertain. V was cut by 0 bases and J by 4 bases, with 11 bases left in between. This CDR3 region has 15 residues. The germline CDR1 and CDR2 sequences are SNHLY and FYNNEI. CDR3 in DNA: TGTGCCAGCAGTGAAGCGCTTGTGAGATCAGATACGCAGTATTTT. Protein sequence: CASSEALVRSDTQYF.

This clonotype was seen many times. The chain is built from TRBV7-2 and TRBJ2-1; 9 bases align to TRBD2. The germline gives CDR1 SGHTA, CDR2 FQGNSA. This CDR3 spans 11 amino acids. CDR3 region: CAIQGGTSLFF. The DNA of the CDR3 is TGTGCGATCCAGGGGGGGACTAGCCTGTTCTTC.

The CDR3 DNA sequence: TGTGCCAGCAGCCCGACAGGGGGTGGGCAAGATACGCAGTATTTT. It yields the protein CASSPTGGGQDTQYF. This chain connects TRBV5-4 to TRBJ2-3; the match to TRBD1 covers 9 bases. CDR1 SGHNT and CDR2 YYREEE come from the germline V gene (reference sequence). The CDR3 is 15 amino acids. V trimming: 4 bases; J trimming: 5 bases; junction bases outside the gene matches: 8.

Only a few counts were recorded for this clonotype. The CDR3 nucleotides are TGTGCCAGTAGCGGGACAGCCAGCTCTGGGGCCAACGTCCTGACTTTC. As protein: CASSGTASSGANVLTF. This chain uses TRBV19 with TRBJ2-6, with 7 positions matching TRBD1. Germline assignment: CDR1 LNHDA and CDR2 SQIVND (reference sequence). This CDR3 region has 16 residues. With 6 bases clipped from V and 0 bases from J, the junction kept 5 bases outside the gene matches.

This clonotype was picked up a small number of times. This chain's CDR3 is CASGPGVFNEQFF. CDR3 in DNA: TGTGCCAGCGGGCCAGGGGTTTTCAATGAGCAGTTCTTC. The chain recombines TRBV7-9 with TRBJ2-1, with a weak D call TRBD1 (6 bases). CDR1 is SEHNR, CDR2 FQNEAQ, per germline (reference sequence). The ends were cut back, 8 bases at V and 6 bases at J, with 14 bases in the middle. The CDR3 runs to 13 residues.

This clonotype came up a few times. This sequence joins TRBV6-2 or TRBV6-3 and TRBJ2-7; 7 bases are a match to TRBD1. The V gene end was trimmed by 4 bases and the J gene end by 4 bases; junction bases not matched to a gene: 13. CDR3 length: 16 residues. CDR1 MNHEY and CDR2 SVGEGT come from the germline V gene. The CDR3 protein is CASSWSRTTGDYEQYF. In nucleotides, the CDR3 is TGTGCCAGCAGTTGGTCCCGGACAACAGGGGATTACGAGCAGTACTTC.

In regard to this clonotype: The junction shows a germline mismatch at one end, possibly a read error. As DNA, the CDR3 is TGTGCCAGCAGCTCGGTACGGTCCCATGGCTGCACCTTC. Translated: CASSSVRSHGCTF. The rearrangement uses TRBV11-2 and TRBJ1-2; no reliable D call. Per germline, CDR1 SGHAT and CDR2 FQNNGV. The CDR3 has 13 residues.

The rearrangement links TRBV7-6 to TRBJ2-4, with D possibly being TRBD1 or TRBD2 (6 bases each). Trimming removed 7 bases from V and 6 bases from J, with 22 bases in between. This CDR3 spans 16 amino acids. Germline lookup yields CDR1 SGHVS and CDR2 FNYEAQ. CDR3 nucleotides: TGTGCCAGCACCCAAACCGACGGGGGCCAGGGAAACATTCAGTACTTC. Its protein is CASTQTDGGQGNIQYF.

This clonotype appeared a few times. The V and J genes are TRBV15 and TRBJ1-1, with 12 bases fitting TRBD1. With V trimmed by 5 bases and J by 2 bases, 9 bases remained unmatched. CDR3 size: 17 residues. Germline CDR1 LNHNV, CDR2 YYDKDF (reference sequence). For the CDR3, the DNA is TGTGCCACCAGCTCTCCGGGACAGGGGGCGAGAAACACTGAAGCTTTCTTT. Amino acid sequence: CATSSPGQGARNTEAFF. Using reference TRBV15 and TRBJ1-1 for the parts outside the CDR3, the full variable domain is DAMVIQNPRYQVTQFGKPVTLSCSQTLNHNVMYWYQQKSSQAPKLLFHYYDKDFNNEADTPDNFQSRRPNTSFCFLDIRSPGLGDTAMYLCATSSPGQGARNTEAFFGQGTRLTVV.

Remarks on this clonotype: Given a much more abundant clone one base away, this may be a read error. The chain is built from TRBV7-6 and TRBJ2-1; D might be TRBD2 (7 bases). Germline values: CDR1 SGHVS, CDR2 FNYEAQ. The CDR3 is 16 amino acids. The CDR3 region is CASSPQTGGPYIEQFF. The DNA of the CDR3 is TGTGCCAGCAGCCCCCAGACGGGGGGCCCCTACATTGAGCAGTTCTTC.

This sequence joins TRBV5-1 and TRBJ2-6; D remains ambiguous. CDR3 size: 14 residues. V lost 6 bases, J lost 0 bases, and 7 bases lay in between. From germline, CDR1 is SGHRS and CDR2 YFSETQ. The CDR3 here is CASKLHSGANVLTF. The CDR3 nucleotides are TGCGCCAGCAAACTTCACTCTGGGGCCAACGTCCTGACTTTC.

This chain uses TRBV6-1 with TRBJ1-4, with no clear D. V was trimmed by 2 bases and J by 0 bases, leaving 16 bases between them. CDR3 length: 18 amino acids. The V gene's germline CDR1 is MNHNS and CDR2 SASEGT. CDR3 sequence: CASSEFSRVPATNEKLFF. The CDR3, as DNA: TGTGCCAGCAGTGAATTTTCTAGGGTCCCCGCAACTAATGAAAAACTGTTTTTT.

The chain is built from TRBV6-1 and TRBJ2-5; D possibly corresponds to TRBD2 (5 bases). The CDR3 consists of 15 residues. Germline CDR1 is MNHNS and CDR2 is SASEGT. Trimming stripped 5 bases from V and 5 bases from J, with 18 bases between. In DNA form, the CDR3 reads TGTGCCAGCAGTTTATTCCCACGGGATTGGGAGACCCAGTACTTC. This sequence encodes CASSLFPRDWETQYF.

This clonotype was counted only a few times. This chain uses TRBV11-1 with TRBJ1-1; unclear D gene. This CDR3 region has 13 residues. The germline V gene has CDR1 SGHAT and CDR2 FQDESV (reference sequence). V was clipped by 1 base and J by 7 bases, with 10 bases between them. CDR3 sequence: CASSLGGVIEAFF. DNA of the CDR3: TGTGCCAGCAGCTTAGGGGGAGTGATTGAAGCTTTCTTT.

The chain links TRBV5-8 to TRBJ1-5; 9 bases match TRBD1. This CDR3 contains 16 residues. CDR1 and CDR2 (germline): SGHTS, YDEGEE. V dropped 3 bases and J dropped 1; count of bases not matched to a gene: 5. CDR3 residues: CASSYRQGESNQPQHF. The CDR3 region has the DNA TGTGCCAGCAGCTACAGACAGGGGGAAAGCAATCAGCCCCAGCATTTT.

This clonotype has a handful of counts. The rearrangement links TRBV7-8 to TRBJ2-2; 7 positions match TRBD1. This CDR3 has 14 residues. Germline V CDR1 and CDR2: SGHVS, FQNEAQ. V dropped 5 bases and J dropped 4; count of bases not matched to a gene: 4. CDR3 bases: TGTGCCAGCAGCCCGGGACAGACCACCGGGGAGCTGTTTTTT. This sequence encodes CASSPGQTTGELFF.

V and J are TRBV6-2 or TRBV6-3 and TRBJ2-1; 7 nucleotides line up with TRBD1. V trimming: 11 bases; J trimming: 7 bases; junction bases outside the gene matches: 8. The CDR3 loop spans 12 amino acids. CDR1 MNHEY and CDR2 SVGEGT come from the germline V gene. CDR3 in DNA: TGTGCCGCCAGGACAGGTCGTAATGAGCAGTTCTTC. Protein: CAARTGRNEQFF.